This T cell receptor beta chain derives from a study of T cell responses to AZD1222 COVID-19 vaccine (dated by TCRdb to the early 2020s). With regard to the full study: TCR sequencing was performed for roughly 250 trial participants, of whom roughly 200 were given two doses of AZD1222 and about 25 were given two doses of MenACWY control vaccine. Enrollment into the trials was organized by age into subgroups of 18-55, 56-69 and 70-plus years, and those subgroups contained roughly 150, 30 and 60 TCR-sequenced participants, respectively. Study-wide findings and limitations: A significant rise in spike-specific TCR breadth and depth was observed after two AZD1222 doses relative to day 0 and relative to MenACWY recipients. Only five to seven AZD1222 recipients were SARS-CoV-2 seropositive at baseline, limiting conclusions about previously exposed vaccinees. The 56-69-year group was small, and its depth increase did not reach significance, likely because of low power. Because no samples from the day 14 peak response were available, repertoires could be characterized only after the peak T cell response. The whole spike protein was spanned by vaccine-associated CD4 TCRs, and dominant responses were seen in regions 160-218 and 743-854. Reportedly, almost half of the unique spike-specific TCRs recognized epitopes lying outside the regions that are mutated in the B.1.351 and B.1.1.7 variants. Participants were mostly white British, with more females than males. The authors suggested clonal diversity may have been underestimated.

The CDR3 regions of human TCRbeta chains were analyzed by immunosequencing. The paper's processing steps were these. Repertoire TCRs were matched against a reference library of SARS-CoV-2-specific TCRs generated with the MIRA antigen-specificity platform. Breadth was defined as the fraction of unique TCRs that were SARS-CoV-2-associated, and depth was defined as the fraction of total T cells that were SARS-CoV-2-associated. Using the MIRA data, each spike-specific TCR was mapped to the spike region that the TCR reacts to and placed in a CD4 or CD8 class. Log10-transformed breadth and depth values were compared by one-way ANOVA with Sidak's multiple comparisons tests. TCRdb retrieved this table from immuneACCESS and kept in-frame rearrangements only. Not all clones are present; in checked studies, unresolved V genes account for under half, and no reason is known for the remainder. The V and J calls and the clone size are those of that table, but D and trimming were determined from the DNA. This sample is represented by around 130,000 clones; around 90% of them were singletons. The leading ten clones occupy 4.2% of the sample.

In the paper's terms, the time point label means: about 28 days (+/-7) after the second vaccine dose. The treatment or condition tag for this specimen amounts to: meningococcal conjugate vaccine given as trial control. Samples from vaccinated people were obtained from the UK trials COV001 and COV002, which included a single-blind randomized controlled phase 2/3 trial of AZD1222 (ChAdOx1 nCoV-19) in healthy adults. For TCRbeta chain sequencing, PBMC samples were collected from trial participants at day 0 and at day 28 after the second dose. This clone was counted ten times or more. Its antigen target is currently unknown. Base qualities are not at hand, and no much larger clone is one base apart. The CDR3, from cysteine to phenylalanine, totals 12 residues. The DNA shown is the 36-base CDR3, in frame from base 1. Via the germline V gene, CDR1 is MNHEY and CDR2 SVGAGI. Between the V and J ends, shortened by 6 bases and 4 bases respectively, the junction contains 9 bases.

The source of this sequence is an adult who received the MenACWY meningococcal vaccine as a control. The material was peripheral blood, obtained 28 days after the second dose of the MenACWY control vaccine. The rearranged chain carries TRBV6-5 and TRBJ1-2; the D gene is unclear. The nucleotide sequence is given as TGTGCCAGCAGGGATGACCTCTATGGCTACACCTTC. Protein translation: CASRDDLYGYTF.